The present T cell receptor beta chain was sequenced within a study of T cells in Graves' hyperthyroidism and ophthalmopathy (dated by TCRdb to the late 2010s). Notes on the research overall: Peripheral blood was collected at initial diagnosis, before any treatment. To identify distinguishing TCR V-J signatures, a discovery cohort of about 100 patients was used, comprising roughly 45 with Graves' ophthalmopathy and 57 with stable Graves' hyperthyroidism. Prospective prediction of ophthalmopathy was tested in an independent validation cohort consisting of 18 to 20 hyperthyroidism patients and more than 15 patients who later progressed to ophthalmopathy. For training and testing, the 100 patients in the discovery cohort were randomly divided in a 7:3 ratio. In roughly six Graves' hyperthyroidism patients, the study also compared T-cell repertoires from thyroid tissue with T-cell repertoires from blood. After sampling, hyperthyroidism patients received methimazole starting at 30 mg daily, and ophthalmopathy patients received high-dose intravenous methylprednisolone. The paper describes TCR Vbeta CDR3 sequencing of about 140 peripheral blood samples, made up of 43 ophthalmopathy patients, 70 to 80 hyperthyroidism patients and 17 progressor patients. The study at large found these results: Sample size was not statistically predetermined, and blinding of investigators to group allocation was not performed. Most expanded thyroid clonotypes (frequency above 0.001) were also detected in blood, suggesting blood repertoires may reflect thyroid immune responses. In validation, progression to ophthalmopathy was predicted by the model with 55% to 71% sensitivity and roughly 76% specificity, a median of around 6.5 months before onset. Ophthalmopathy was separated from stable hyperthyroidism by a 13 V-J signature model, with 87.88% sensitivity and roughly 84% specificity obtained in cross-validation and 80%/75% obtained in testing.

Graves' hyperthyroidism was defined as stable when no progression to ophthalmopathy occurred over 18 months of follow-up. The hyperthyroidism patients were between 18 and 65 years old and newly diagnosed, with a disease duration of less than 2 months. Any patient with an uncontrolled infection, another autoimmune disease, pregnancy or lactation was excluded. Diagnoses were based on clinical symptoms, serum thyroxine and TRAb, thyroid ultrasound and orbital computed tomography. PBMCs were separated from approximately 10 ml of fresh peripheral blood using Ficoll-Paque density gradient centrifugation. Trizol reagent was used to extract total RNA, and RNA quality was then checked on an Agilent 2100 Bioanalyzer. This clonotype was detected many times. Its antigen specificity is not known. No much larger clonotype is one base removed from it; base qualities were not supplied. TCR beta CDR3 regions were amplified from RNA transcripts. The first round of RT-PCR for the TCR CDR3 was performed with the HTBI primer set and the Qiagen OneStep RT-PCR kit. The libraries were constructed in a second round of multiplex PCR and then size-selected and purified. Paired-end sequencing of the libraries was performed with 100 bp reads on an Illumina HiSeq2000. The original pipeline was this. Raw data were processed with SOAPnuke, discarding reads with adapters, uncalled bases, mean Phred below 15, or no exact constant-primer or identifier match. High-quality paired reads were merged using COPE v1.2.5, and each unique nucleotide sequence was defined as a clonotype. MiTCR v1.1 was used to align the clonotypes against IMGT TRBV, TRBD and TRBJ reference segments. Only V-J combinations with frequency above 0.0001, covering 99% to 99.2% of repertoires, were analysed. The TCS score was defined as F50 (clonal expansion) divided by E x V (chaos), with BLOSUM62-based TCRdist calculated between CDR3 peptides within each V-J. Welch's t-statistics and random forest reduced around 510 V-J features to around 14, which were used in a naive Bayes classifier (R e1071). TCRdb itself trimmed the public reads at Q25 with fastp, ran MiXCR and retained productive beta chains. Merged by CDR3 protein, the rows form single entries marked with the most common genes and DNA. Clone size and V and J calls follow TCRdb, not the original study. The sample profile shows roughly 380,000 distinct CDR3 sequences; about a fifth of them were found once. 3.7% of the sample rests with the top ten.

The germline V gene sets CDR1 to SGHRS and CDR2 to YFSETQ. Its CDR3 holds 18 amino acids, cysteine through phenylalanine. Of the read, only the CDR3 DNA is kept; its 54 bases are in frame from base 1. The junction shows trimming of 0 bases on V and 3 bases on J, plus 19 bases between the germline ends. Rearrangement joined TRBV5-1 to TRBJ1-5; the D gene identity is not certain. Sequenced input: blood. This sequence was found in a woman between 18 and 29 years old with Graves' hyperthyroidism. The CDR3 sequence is CASSLAGFGHSPNQPQHF. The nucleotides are TGCGCCAGCAGCTTGGCCGGGTTCGGCCACAGCCCCAATCAGCCCCAGCATTTT.